This TCR beta chain was captured by sequencing in a study of early T cells in non-severe SARS-CoV-2 infection (dated by TCRdb to the early 2020s). Turning to the overall study: TCR sequencing used bulk RNA from unsorted whole blood, so alpha and beta chains could not be paired. The study at large found these results: VDJdb matching was skewed toward anti-spike CD8 responses and likely underestimated virus-specific expansions, missing private and CD4 specificities.

Concerning this clonotype itself: Its antigen remains unidentified. No much larger clone is present one base from it, and per-base qualities are unavailable.

Receptor libraries were prepared by 5' RACE. Sequencing was carried out with a NextSeq 500. The TCR library protocol attached unique molecular identifiers to individual cDNA molecules to correct for sequencing error and PCR bias. Both TCR alpha and beta chains were sequenced, and tight co-correlation was observed between alpha and beta sequence abundances in each sample. Per the source publication's procedure: Decombinator V4 was used to perform V gene, J gene and CDR3 annotation of TCR sequences. TCRs were defined as expanded if a significant change between any two time points was detected under a Poisson model with p below 0.0001. Abundances of TCRs were expressed as counts per million after normalisation to the total number of TCRs sequenced in each sample. MAIT TCRs were defined by TRAV1-2 paired with TRAJ12, TRAJ20 or TRAJ33, and iNKT TCRs by TRAV10 paired with TRAJ18. VDJdb, accessed 1 November 2021, was searched for CMV, EBV and SARS-CoV-2 annotated TCRs, with TCRs annotated for multiple antigens excluded. TCRdb ran its own pipeline on the public reads, namely fastp trimming at Q25 and MiXCR clone calling, and kept in-frame beta chains. Duplicate CDR3 protein sequences are folded into a single record with the most common DNA and genes. The V and J calls, along with clone size, are taken from TCRdb and not from the paper's own processing. The sample table contains about 110,000 distinct CDR3 sequences; only one count was recorded for about 12% of them. The biggest ten clones account for 3.1% of the sample.

Reading the germline V gene (reference sequence) gives CDR1 DFQATT and CDR2 SNEGSKA. The CDR3 sequence holds 14 residues, the cysteine and phenylalanine included. Just the 42-base CDR3 DNA is kept, in frame starting at base 1. Germline trimming amounts to 7 bases on V and 9 bases on J, with 9 as the count of junction bases outside the gene matches. A case-control design nested within a healthcare worker cohort in London, UK, was used, with weekly nasopharyngeal swab PCR tests and blood sampling performed. Healthcare workers were recruited during the week of the UK lockdown, between 23 and 31 March 2020, and followed weekly for up to roughly 15 weeks.

What was sequenced was whole blood. The receptor was isolated from an adult who was a healthcare worker with PCR-confirmed SARS-CoV-2 infection or an uninfected control (not recorded which). The chain couples TRBV20-1 to TRBJ2-2; TRBD1 lines up with 12 middle nucleotides. For the CDR3, the sequence is CSVSPGTGGRELFF. The sequenced DNA: TGCAGTGTTAGTCCCGGGACAGGGGGCAGGGAGCTGTTTTTT.